This is a list of T cell receptor beta chains from one sample in a study of blood T cells in healthy people across ages. TCRdb itself ran the 5' RACE reads through MiXCR, one entry per CDR3 protein. This sample carries around 800,000 distinct CDR3 sequences, more than 40% of them seen once, and the ten largest clones take roughly 18%. The sample taken for sequencing was blood. Receptors originate from a man aged 60 to 75 in good health. Both conserved end residues are part of each CDR3.

TRBV10-3	TRBJ1-4	CAISVQLNEKLFF
TRBV20-1	TRBJ2-1	CSARDRRVETYNEQFF
TRBV4-1	TRBJ2-7	CASSFQGGPQAPDEQYF
TRBV4-3	TRBJ2-2	CASSQDLGGKAGELFF
TRBV7-9	TRBJ1-2	CASSSVGGSYGYTF
TRBV7-9	TRBJ2-3	CASSLGNRRRSFSTDTQYF
TRBV5-1	TRBJ2-7	CASSRGTGTVFRYEQYF
TRBV7-9	TRBJ1-2	CASSPGGGIYGYTF
TRBV29-1	TRBJ2-5	CSVEVTGALETQYF
TRBV27	TRBJ2-3	CASSLLGASSTDTQYF
TRBV7-2	-	CASNPQGGVETQYF
TRBV10-3	TRBJ1-5	CAISASQGQPQHF